This T cell receptor (beta chain) was retrieved from a study of read filtering for tumor transcriptome and immune sequencing. General observations from the study: Sorted CD138-negative bone marrow cells were not purified T cells. In IR-seq, single-read clonotypes were roughly 82% of clonotypes but roughly 3.5% of reads.

The germline V gene encodes CDR1 MGHRA and CDR2 YSYEKL. CDR3 length: 15 residues. V was pared by 4 bases and J by 0 bases, with 12 bases between. Molecular barcoded adaptors covering alpha/delta and beta/gamma chains were used on 400 to 450 ng RNA. Using its own MiXCR run on the reads, TCRdb lists one record per CDR3 protein. The sample carries tens of thousands of distinct CDR3 sequences, over 11% recorded once. This clonotype has a count of ten or more. Its antigen is undetermined. The chain couples TRBV4-1 to TRBJ1-1, with a tentative D call TRBD1 (5 bases). This sequence was found in a donor older than 35 with multiple myeloma. The sample comprised a population of CD138-negative cells sorted from bone marrow. The CDR3 DNA sequence: TGCGCCAGCAGCCTCTATCGACAGATGAACACTGAAGCTTTCTTT. This translates into CASSLYRQMNTEAFF.